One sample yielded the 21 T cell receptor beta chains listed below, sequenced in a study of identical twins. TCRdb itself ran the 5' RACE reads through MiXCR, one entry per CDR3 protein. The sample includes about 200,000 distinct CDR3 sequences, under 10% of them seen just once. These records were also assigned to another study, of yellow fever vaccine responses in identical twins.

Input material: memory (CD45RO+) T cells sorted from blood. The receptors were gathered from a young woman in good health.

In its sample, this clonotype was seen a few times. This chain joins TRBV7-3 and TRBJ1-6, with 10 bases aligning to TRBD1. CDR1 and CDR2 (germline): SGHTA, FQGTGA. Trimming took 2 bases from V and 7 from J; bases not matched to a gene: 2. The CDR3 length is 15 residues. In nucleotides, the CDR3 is TGTGCCAGCAGCTTACAGGACAGGGGGAATTCACCCCTCCACTTT. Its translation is CASSLQDRGNSPLHF.

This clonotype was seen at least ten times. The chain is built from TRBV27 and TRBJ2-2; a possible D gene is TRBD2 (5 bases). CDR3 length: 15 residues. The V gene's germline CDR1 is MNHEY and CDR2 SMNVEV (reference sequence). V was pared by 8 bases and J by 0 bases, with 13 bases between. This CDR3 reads CASAREGPNTGELFF. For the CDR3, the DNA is TGTGCCAGCGCCCGCGAGGGTCCGAACACCGGGGAGCTGTTTTTT.

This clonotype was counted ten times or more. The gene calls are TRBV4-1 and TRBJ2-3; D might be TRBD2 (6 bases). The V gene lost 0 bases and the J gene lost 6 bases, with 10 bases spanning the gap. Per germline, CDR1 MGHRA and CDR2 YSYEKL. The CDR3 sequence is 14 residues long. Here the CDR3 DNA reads TGCGCCAGCAGCCAAGATCAAGGGAGGGATACGCAGTATTTT. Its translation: CASSQDQGRDTQYF.

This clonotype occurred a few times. CDR3 sequence reads: CASSPRGGNTIYF. CDR3 coding DNA: TGTGCCAGCAGCCCGAGGGGTGGAAACACCATATATTTT. The chain joins TRBV3-1 to TRBJ1-3, with D possibly being TRBD1 (5 bases). Germline CDR1 and CDR2: LGHDT and YNNKEL (reference sequence). Between the trimmed V and J ends, which lost 4 bases and 3 bases, there was a span of 7 bases. This CDR3 has 13 amino acids. The whole variable domain, filled in from reference TRBV3-1 and TRBJ1-3, reads DTAVSQTPKYLVTQMGNDKSIKCEQNLGHDTMYWYKQDSKKFLKIMFSYNNKELIINETVPNRFSPKSPDKAHLNLHINSLELGDSAVYFCASSPRGGNTIYFGEGSWLTVV.

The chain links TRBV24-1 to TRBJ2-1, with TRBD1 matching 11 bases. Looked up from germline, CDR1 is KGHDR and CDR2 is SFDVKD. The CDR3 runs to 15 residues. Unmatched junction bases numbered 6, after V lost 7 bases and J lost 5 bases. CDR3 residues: CATSQPGQGDNEQFF. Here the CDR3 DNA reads TGTGCCACCAGCCAACCGGGACAGGGGGACAATGAGCAGTTCTTC.

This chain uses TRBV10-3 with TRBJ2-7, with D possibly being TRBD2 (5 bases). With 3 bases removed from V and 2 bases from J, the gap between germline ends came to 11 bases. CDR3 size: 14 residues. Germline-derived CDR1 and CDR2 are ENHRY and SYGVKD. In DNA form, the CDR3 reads TGTGCCATCAGTGAAACTTCGCGGGCCTACGAGCAGTACTTC. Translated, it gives CAISETSRAYEQYF.

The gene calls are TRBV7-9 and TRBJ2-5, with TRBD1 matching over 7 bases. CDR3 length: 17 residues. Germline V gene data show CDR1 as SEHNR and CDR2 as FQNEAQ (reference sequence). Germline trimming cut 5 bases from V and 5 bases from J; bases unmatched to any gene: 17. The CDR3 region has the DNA TGTGCCAGCAGCCCCGGGGACAGCATACCCCCAGGCGAGACCCAGTACTTC. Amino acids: CASSPGDSIPPGETQYF.

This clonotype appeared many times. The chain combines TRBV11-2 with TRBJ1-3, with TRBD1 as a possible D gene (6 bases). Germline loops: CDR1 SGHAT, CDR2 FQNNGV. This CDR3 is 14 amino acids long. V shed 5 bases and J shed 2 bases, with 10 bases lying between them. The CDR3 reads CASSQDRPGNTIYF. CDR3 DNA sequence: TGTGCCAGCAGCCAAGACAGGCCTGGAAACACCATATATTTT.

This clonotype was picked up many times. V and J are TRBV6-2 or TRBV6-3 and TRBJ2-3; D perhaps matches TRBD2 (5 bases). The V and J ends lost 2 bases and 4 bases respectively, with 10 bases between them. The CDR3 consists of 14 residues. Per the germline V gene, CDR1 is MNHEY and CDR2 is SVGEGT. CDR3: CASSYEVGADTQYF. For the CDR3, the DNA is TGTGCCAGCAGTTACGAGGTCGGGGCAGATACGCAGTATTTT.

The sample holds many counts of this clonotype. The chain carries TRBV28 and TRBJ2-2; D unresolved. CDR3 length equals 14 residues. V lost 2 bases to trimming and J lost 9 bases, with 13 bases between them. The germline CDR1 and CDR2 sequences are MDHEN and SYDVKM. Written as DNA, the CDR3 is TGTGCCAGCAGTTTAGTAACAGATCACCGGGAGCTGTTTTTT. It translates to CASSLVTDHRELFF.

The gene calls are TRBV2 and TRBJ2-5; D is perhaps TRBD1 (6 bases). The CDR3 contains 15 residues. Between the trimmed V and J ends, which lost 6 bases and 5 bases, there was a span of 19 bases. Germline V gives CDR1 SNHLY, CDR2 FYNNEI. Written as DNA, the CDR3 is TGTGCCAGCAGCCCCCCCCGGGCCCAGGGGGAGACCCAGTACTTC. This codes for CASSPPRAQGETQYF.

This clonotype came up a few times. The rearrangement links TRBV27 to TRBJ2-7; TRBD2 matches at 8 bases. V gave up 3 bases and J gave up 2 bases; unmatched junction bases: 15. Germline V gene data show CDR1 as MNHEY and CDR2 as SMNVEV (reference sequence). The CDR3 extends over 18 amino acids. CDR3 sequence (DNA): TGTGCCAGCAGTTTCAGGGTTAGCGGGATAGGTCAAACCTACGAGCAGTACTTC. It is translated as CASSFRVSGIGQTYEQYF.

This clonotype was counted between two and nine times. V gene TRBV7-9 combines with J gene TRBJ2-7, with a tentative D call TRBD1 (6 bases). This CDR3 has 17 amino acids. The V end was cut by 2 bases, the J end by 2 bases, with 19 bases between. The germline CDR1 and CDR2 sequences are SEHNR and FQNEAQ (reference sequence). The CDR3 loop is CASSLIASGANTYEQYF. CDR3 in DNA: TGTGCCAGCAGCTTAATCGCGTCAGGGGCCAATACCTACGAGCAGTACTTC.

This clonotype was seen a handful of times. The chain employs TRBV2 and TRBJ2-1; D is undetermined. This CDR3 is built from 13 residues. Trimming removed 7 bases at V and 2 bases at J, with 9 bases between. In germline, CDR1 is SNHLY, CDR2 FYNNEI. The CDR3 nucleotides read TGTGCCAGCAACTACGGGCCCTACAATGAGCAGTTCTTC. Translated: CASNYGPYNEQFF.

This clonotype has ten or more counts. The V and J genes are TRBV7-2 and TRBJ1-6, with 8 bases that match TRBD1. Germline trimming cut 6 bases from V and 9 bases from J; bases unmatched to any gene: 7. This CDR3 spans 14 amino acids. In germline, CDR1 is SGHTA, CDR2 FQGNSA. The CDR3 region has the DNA TGTGCCAGCAGTCAAACAGGGGGGAGTTCACCCCTCCACTTT. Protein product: CASSQTGGSSPLHF.

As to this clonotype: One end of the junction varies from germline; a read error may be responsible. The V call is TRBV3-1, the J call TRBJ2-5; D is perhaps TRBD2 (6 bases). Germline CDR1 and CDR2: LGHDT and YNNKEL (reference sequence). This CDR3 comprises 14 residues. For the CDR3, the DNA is TGTGGCAGCAGCCGCTGGGACTTCCAAGAGACCCAGTACTTC. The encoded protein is CGSSRWDFQETQYF.

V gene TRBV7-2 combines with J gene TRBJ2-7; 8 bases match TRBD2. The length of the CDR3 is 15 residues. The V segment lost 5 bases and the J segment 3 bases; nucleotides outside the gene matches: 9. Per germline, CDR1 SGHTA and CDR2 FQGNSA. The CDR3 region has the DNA TGTGCCAGCAGCCCCCAGAGCGGGAGTTACTACGAGCAGTACTTC. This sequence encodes CASSPQSGSYYEQYF.

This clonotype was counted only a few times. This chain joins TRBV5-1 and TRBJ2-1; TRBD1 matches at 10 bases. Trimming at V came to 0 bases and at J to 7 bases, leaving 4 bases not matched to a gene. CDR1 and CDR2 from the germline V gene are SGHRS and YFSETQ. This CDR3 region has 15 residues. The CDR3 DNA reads TGCGCCAGCAGCTTGGACAGGACAGGGGGAAATGAGCAGTTCTTC. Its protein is CASSLDRTGGNEQFF.

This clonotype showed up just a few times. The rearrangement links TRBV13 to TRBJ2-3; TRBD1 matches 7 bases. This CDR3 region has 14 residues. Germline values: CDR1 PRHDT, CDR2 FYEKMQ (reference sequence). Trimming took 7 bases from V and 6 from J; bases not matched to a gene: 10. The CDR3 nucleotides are TGTGCCAGCACAGGGGGTAGACACTCCGATACGCAGTATTTT. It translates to CASTGGRHSDTQYF.

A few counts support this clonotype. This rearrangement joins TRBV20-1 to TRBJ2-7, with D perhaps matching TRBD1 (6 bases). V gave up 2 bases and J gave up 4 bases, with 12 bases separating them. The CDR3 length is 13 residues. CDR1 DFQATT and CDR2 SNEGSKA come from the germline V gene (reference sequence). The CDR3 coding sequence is TGCAGTGCTAGAAGGACGGACAGATACGAGCAGTACTTC. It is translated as CSARRTDRYEQYF.

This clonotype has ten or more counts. This CDR3 reads CASSIRDQGDTQYF. DNA of the CDR3: TGTGCCAGCAGCATCCGGGACCAGGGGGATACGCAGTATTTT. This chain connects TRBV7-2 to TRBJ2-3, with D possibly being TRBD1 (6 bases). The length of the CDR3 is 14 residues. Germline V gene sequence: CDR1 SGHTA, CDR2 FQGNSA. V was trimmed by 5 bases and J by 6 bases, leaving 15 bases between them.